These 32 T cell receptor beta chains originate from one sample sequenced in a study of cytomegalovirus exposure and HLA in healthy donors. Both 60 Vbeta primers and 13 Jbeta primers went into the PCR. The repertoire was sequenced with immunoSEQ multiplex PCR; TCRdb's copy has only in-frame clones and lacks some. Among around 89,000 clones listed, around 75% were seen once. The sample comprised PBMCs. The receptors were sampled from a man aged 40-50 years in good health and CMV-seronegative.

The table lists this clone with a few counts. The chain has TRBV4-3 and TRBJ2-6; tentative D call: TRBD1 (6 bases). Germline lookup yields CDR1 LGHNA and CDR2 YSLEER. The CDR3 sequence is 16 residues long. Trimming took 0 bases from V and 2 from J, leaving 8 bases between them. The CDR3 is CASSQDGGAGANVLTF. The CDR3 DNA reads as TGCGCCAGCAGCCAAGATGGGGGCGCTGGGGCCAACGTCCTGACTTTC.

The chain has TRBV5-1 and TRBJ2-3, with D perhaps matching TRBD1 (5 bases). V lost 0 bases and J lost 5, with 10 bases in between. The CDR3 has 14 residues. The V gene's germline CDR1 is SGHRS and CDR2 YFSETQ. In DNA form, the CDR3 reads TGCGCCAGCAGCTTGGTAGACAGTGGAGATACGCAGTATTTT. Its translation: CASSLVDSGDTQYF. Drawing the rest from reference TRBV5-1 and TRBJ2-3, the complete variable domain is KAGVTQTPRYLIKTRGQQVTLSCSPISGHRSVSWYQQTPGQGLQFLFEYFSETQRNKGNFPGRFSGRQFSNSRSEMNVSTLELGDSALYLCASSLVDSGDTQYFGPGTRLTVL.

The chain is built from TRBV19 and TRBJ1-1, with TRBD1 as a possible D gene (5 bases). CDR1 and CDR2 (germline): LNHDA, SQIVND (reference sequence). The length of the CDR3 is 13 residues. V shed 3 bases and J shed 3 bases, with 8 bases lying between them. The CDR3 sequence is CASSISGYTEAFF. CDR3 nucleotide sequence: TGTGCCAGTAGTATCTCAGGGTACACTGAAGCTTTCTTT. Full variable domain (rest looked up from reference TRBV19 and TRBJ1-1): DGGITQSPKYLFRKEGQNVTLSCEQNLNHDAMYWYRQDPGQGLRLIYYSQIVNDFQKGDIAEGYSVSREKKESFPLTVTSAQKNPTAFYLCASSISGYTEAFFGQGTRLTVV.

This rearrangement joins TRBV27 to TRBJ2-3, with TRBD2 matching 9 bases. This CDR3 is 17 amino acids long. CDR1 MNHEY and CDR2 SMNVEV come from the germline V gene (reference sequence). Losses at the gene ends were 4 bases for V and 3 bases for J; bases not matched to a gene: 11. CDR3: CASSSRTSARETDTQYF. CDR3 DNA sequence: TGTGCCAGCAGTTCCAGGACTAGCGCTAGGGAAACAGATACGCAGTATTTT.

The chain employs TRBV15 and TRBJ2-3, with TRBD1 matching over 12 bases. Germline CDR1 reads LNHNV; CDR2 reads YYDKDF (reference sequence). The length of the CDR3 is 16 residues. V lost 3 bases, J lost 6 bases, and 7 bases stayed unmatched. The CDR3 sequence is CATSRGDRGREDTQYF. CDR3 bases: TGTGCCACCAGCAGGGGGGACAGGGGGCGGGAGGATACGCAGTATTTT.

The genes are TRBV19 and TRBJ1-1, with 7 bases identical to TRBD1. Germline V CDR1 and CDR2: LNHDA, SQIVND (reference sequence). The V segment lost 5 bases and the J segment 5 bases; nucleotides outside the gene matches: 5. The CDR3 loop spans 13 amino acids. CDR3 loop: CASSPTQGTEAFF. In DNA form, the CDR3 reads TGTGCCAGTAGTCCGACACAGGGGACTGAAGCTTTCTTT. Using reference TRBV19 and TRBJ1-1 for the parts outside the CDR3, the full variable domain is DGGITQSPKYLFRKEGQNVTLSCEQNLNHDAMYWYRQDPGQGLRLIYYSQIVNDFQKGDIAEGYSVSREKKESFPLTVTSAQKNPTAFYLCASSPTQGTEAFFGQGTRLTVV.

The chain carries TRBV5-1 and TRBJ2-7; 8 bases line up with TRBD2. The CDR3 length is 15 residues. Germline-derived CDR1 and CDR2 are SGHRS and YFSETQ. Germline trimming cut 6 bases from V and 0 bases from J; bases unmatched to any gene: 8. CDR3 loop: CASTGGGPSSYEQYF. As DNA, the CDR3 is TGCGCCAGCACTGGCGGGGGGCCGAGCTCCTACGAGCAGTACTTC.

This clone showed up just once. The chain joins TRBV5-5 to TRBJ2-7, with D possibly TRBD1 on 5 matching bases. Germline V gene data show CDR1 as SGHKS and CDR2 as YYEKEE (reference sequence). The CDR3 has 14 amino acids. V was trimmed by 0 bases and J by 2 bases, leaving 9 bases between them. CDR3 amino acids: CASSLEVRAYEQYF. Written as DNA, the CDR3 is TGTGCCAGCAGCTTGGAGGTCAGGGCCTACGAGCAGTACTTC.

This clone appeared a single time. The chain joins TRBV28 to TRBJ1-1; possibly TRBD1 for D (5 bases). The V end lost 2 bases, the J end lost 5 bases, and 12 bases lay between the germline ends. The CDR3 contains 14 residues. Germline V gene data show CDR1 as MDHEN and CDR2 as SYDVKM. The chain's CDR3 is CASSLPSGRTEAFF. CDR3 nucleotide sequence: TGTGCCAGCAGTTTACCTTCAGGGCGGACTGAAGCTTTCTTT.

There are a few counts of this clone. The chain joins TRBV27 to TRBJ1-2; D perhaps matches TRBD1 (5 bases). Germline V gives CDR1 MNHEY, CDR2 SMNVEV (reference sequence). V dropped 4 bases and J dropped 4 bases, with 19 bases sitting between them. This CDR3 comprises 16 residues. CDR3 sequence reads: CASSSPRGRDSYGYTF. The CDR3 nucleotides are TGTGCCAGCAGTTCCCCACGGGGCAGGGACTCCTATGGCTACACCTTC.

The chain joins TRBV6-5 to TRBJ2-1; 9 bases align to TRBD2. Trimming removed 6 bases from V and 1 base from J; junction bases left unmatched: 4. The CDR3 covers 15 residues. Germline V gene sequence: CDR1 MNHEY, CDR2 SVGAGI. The CDR3 DNA reads TGTGCCAGCAGCCTGACTAGCGGATCCTACAATGAGCAGTTCTTC. It specifies CASSLTSGSYNEQFF.

The chain employs TRBV10-3 and TRBJ2-5; 7 bases agree with TRBD2. V shed 4 bases and J 5 bases; nucleotides not matched to a gene: 4. This CDR3 comprises 13 residues. Per germline, CDR1 ENHRY and CDR2 SYGVKD. This CDR3 reads CAISVDGGETQYF. In DNA form, the CDR3 reads TGTGCCATCAGTGTCGACGGGGGGGAGACCCAGTACTTC.

This clone has a handful of counts. The chain uses TRBV4-2 and TRBJ1-1, with a possible D match to TRBD1 (5 bases). CDR3 length: 15 amino acids. Germline CDR1 LGHNA, CDR2 YNFKEQ. Trimming took 2 bases from V and 1 from J, leaving 11 bases between them. The CDR3, as DNA: TGTGCCAGCAGCCAATCGGGACTTTCGAACACTGAAGCTTTCTTT. This sequence encodes CASSQSGLSNTEAFF.

The chain is built from TRBV19 and TRBJ2-5, with 8 bases lining up with TRBD2. The germline gives CDR1 LNHDA, CDR2 SQIVND (reference sequence). V gave up 3 bases and J gave up 5 bases; unmatched junction bases: 5. The CDR3 is 14 amino acids. CDR3 region: CASSIGGGGETQYF. The CDR3 nucleotides are TGTGCCAGTAGTATCGGGGGGGGCGGGGAGACCCAGTACTTC.

The chain carries TRBV5-4 and TRBJ2-3, with 7 bases lining up with TRBD2. The CDR3 consists of 17 residues. Germline CDR1 and CDR2: SGHNT and YYREEE (reference sequence). The trim removed 1 base at V and 2 bases at J, leaving 10 bases unmatched. Here the CDR3 DNA reads TGTGCCAGCAGCTTGTTTTGGGGGGGGGAGATCACAGATACGCAGTATTTT. Protein: CASSLFWGGEITDTQYF.

The rearrangement joins TRBV19 to TRBJ1-4, with 7 bases aligning to TRBD1. The length of the CDR3 is 17 residues. V trimming: 3 bases; J trimming: 0 bases; junction bases outside the gene matches: 7. Germline V lookup: CDR1 LNHDA, CDR2 SQIVND (reference sequence). The CDR3 DNA reads TGTGCCAGTAGTATCGTTGACGGGACAGCAACTAATGAAAAACTGTTTTTT. This encodes CASSIVDGTATNEKLFF.

The chain recombines TRBV30 with TRBJ1-1, with D unclear. With 4 bases removed from V and 3 bases from J, the gap between germline ends came to 12 bases. This CDR3 is 13 amino acids long. The germline CDR1 and CDR2 sequences are GTSNPN and SVGIG (reference sequence). The CDR3 is CAWKHWRDTEAFF. In nucleotides, the CDR3 is TGTGCCTGGAAACACTGGAGGGACACTGAAGCTTTCTTT.

V and J are TRBV16 and TRBJ1-4; TRBD1 agrees at 7 bases. V dropped 7 bases and J dropped 8; count of bases not matched to a gene: 22. Germline CDR1 KGHSY, CDR2 FQNENV. This CDR3 has 18 residues. The CDR3 sequence is CASTPREGAGWGGEKLFF. Written as DNA, the CDR3 is TGTGCCAGCACCCCCCGAGAGGGGGCAGGCTGGGGCGGCGAAAAACTGTTTTTT. Looking up the rest from reference TRBV16 and TRBJ1-4 gives the full variable domain: GEEVAQTPKHLVRGEGQKAKLYCAPIKGHSYVFWYQQVLKNEFKFLISFQNENVFDETGMPKERFSAKCLPNSPCSLEIQATKLEDSAVYFCASTPREGAGWGGEKLFFGSGTQLSVL.

V gene TRBV5-4 combines with J gene TRBJ2-3; D is unclear. V was pared by 4 bases and J by 0 bases, with 9 bases between. The CDR3 sequence is 14 residues long. Germline assignment: CDR1 SGHNT and CDR2 YYREEE (reference sequence). The CDR3 DNA is TGTGCCAGCAGCCCTACGAAAAGCACAGATACGCAGTATTTT. Protein sequence: CASSPTKSTDTQYF.

The chain is built from TRBV5-1 and TRBJ2-2; 7 nucleotides agree with TRBD1. V shed 1 base, J shed 3 bases, and the junction held 0 bases outside the gene matches. The CDR3 runs to 14 residues. Germline V lookup: CDR1 SGHRS, CDR2 YFSETQ. This chain's CDR3 is CASSLTGDTGELFF. CDR3 coding DNA: TGCGCCAGCAGCTTGACAGGGGACACCGGGGAGCTGTTTTTT.

The chain couples TRBV19 to TRBJ1-1, with 7 bases aligning to TRBD1. The CDR3 has 14 amino acids. Looked up from germline, CDR1 is LNHDA and CDR2 is SQIVND (reference sequence). Germline trimming cut 3 bases from V and 4 bases from J; bases unmatched to any gene: 5. CDR3 nucleotides: TGTGCCAGTAGTATTCGGGGACAGATCACTGAAGCTTTCTTT. Protein: CASSIRGQITEAFF.

The chain joins TRBV9 to TRBJ2-1; 14 bases are shared with TRBD2. Germline values: CDR1 SGDLS, CDR2 YYNGEE. This CDR3 is built from 15 residues. Trimming removed 3 bases from V and 9 bases from J; junction bases left unmatched: 5. CDR3 nucleotides: TGTGCCAGCAGCGCCGGGGGACTAGCGGGGGCTGAGCAGTTCTTC. Translating gives CASSAGGLAGAEQFF.

V usage is TRBV30 and J usage is TRBJ2-5; 7 positions match TRBD2. The end of the DNA fits TRBJ2-7 better, so the J call may be wrong. This CDR3 has 15 residues. Looked up from germline, CDR1 is GTSNPN and CDR2 is SVGIG (reference sequence). CDR3 nucleotides: TGTGCCTGGAGTGTGGGAGGGGCTAGCTCCTACGAGCAGTACTTC. Translation: CAWSVGGASSYEQYF.

The chain carries TRBV28 and TRBJ2-7; D remains ambiguous. V was cut by 7 bases and J by 1 base, with 8 bases left in between. This CDR3 has 12 amino acids. Germline V gene lookup returns CDR1 MDHEN and CDR2 SYDVKM. The CDR3 DNA follows: TGTGCCAGCACCCCCGGGTCCTACGAGCAGTACTTC. Translated: CASTPGSYEQYF.

The chain links TRBV30 to TRBJ2-3, with a weak D call TRBD2 (6 bases). The germline V and J ends were trimmed by 3 bases and 7 bases, with 11 bases remaining between them. Germline CDR1 reads GTSNPN; CDR2 reads SVGIG (reference sequence). The CDR3 loop spans 12 amino acids. Written as DNA, the CDR3 is TGTGCCTGGAGCAGTGGAGGGAATACGCAGTATTTT. It is translated as CAWSSGGNTQYF.

This clone was recorded a few times. The rearrangement uses TRBV10-2 and TRBJ1-5; TRBD1 matches at 11 bases. Germline loops: CDR1 WSHSY, CDR2 SAAADI. The CDR3 consists of 13 residues. Trimming removed 8 bases from V and 6 bases from J; junction bases left unmatched: 3. CDR3 nucleotides: TGCGCCAGCGGGACAGGGGGGTTTCAGCCCCAGCATTTT. Protein: CASGTGGFQPQHF.

The V and J genes are TRBV30 and TRBJ1-5; 7 positions agree with TRBD1. The V and J ends lost 0 bases and 9 bases, in that order; junction bases with no gene match: 8. CDR1 and CDR2 from the germline V gene are GTSNPN and SVGIG (reference sequence). The CDR3 is 14 residues long. The CDR3 loop is CAWSVGQVLRPQHF. For the CDR3, the DNA is TGTGCCTGGAGTGTCGGACAGGTCCTTCGGCCCCAGCATTTT.

This chain connects TRBV30 to TRBJ1-1; TRBD1 is a possible D gene (6 bases). Per the germline V gene, CDR1 is GTSNPN and CDR2 is SVGIG (reference sequence). The CDR3 has 19 residues. Trimming left V 0 bases short and J 2 bases short, with 25 bases between. The CDR3 loop is CAWSVEGGARAHGNTEAFF. The CDR3 coding sequence is TGTGCCTGGAGTGTAGAGGGGGGGGCCAGGGCCCATGGAAACACTGAAGCTTTCTTT.

The chain uses TRBV6-6 and TRBJ1-6; tentative D call: TRBD1 (6 bases). The CDR3 is 13 residues long. The germline V gene has CDR1 MNHNY and CDR2 SVGAGI (reference sequence). Deletions cut 7 bases from V and 9 bases from J, with 13 bases between. CDR3 nucleotides: TGTGCCAGCACCCACAGGGATCTTTCACCCCTCCACTTT. Translating it yields CASTHRDLSPLHF.

The chain joins TRBV2 to TRBJ1-2; D gene uncertain. V lost 2 bases, J lost 4 bases, and 11 bases lay in between. The germline V gene encodes CDR1 SNHLY and CDR2 FYNNEI. The CDR3 sequence is 14 residues long. CDR3 sequence (DNA): TGTGCCAGCAGTGAATTAAAGGGAGGCTATGGCTACACCTTC. It yields the protein CASSELKGGYGYTF. The complete variable domain, with remaining parts taken from reference TRBV2 and TRBJ1-2, reads EPEVTQTPSHQVTQMGQEVILRCVPISNHLYFYWYRQILGQKVEFLVSFYNNEISEKSEIFDDQFSVERPDGSNFTLKIRSTKLEDSAMYFCASSELKGGYGYTFGSGTRLTVV.

J is TRBJ1-4 and V is TRBV21-1; TRBD1 is the table's D call, not checked against the DNA. TRBV21-1 is recorded as a pseudogene. This CDR3 contains 15 residues. CDR3 protein: CASSTGSKGGEKLFF. The DNA of the CDR3 is TGTGCCAGCAGCACTGGTTCCAAAGGGGGTGAAAAACTGTTTTTT.

This clone occurred a few times. The rearrangement joins TRBV11-3 to TRBJ2-3; a possible D gene is TRBD1 (5 bases). Trimming stripped 5 bases from V and 2 bases from J, with 14 bases between. The CDR3 has 15 residues. In germline, CDR1 is SGHNT, CDR2 YENEEA. CDR3 in DNA: TGTGCCAGCAGCACCGGACAAGATTACACAGATACGCAGTATTTT. Its protein product is CASSTGQDYTDTQYF.